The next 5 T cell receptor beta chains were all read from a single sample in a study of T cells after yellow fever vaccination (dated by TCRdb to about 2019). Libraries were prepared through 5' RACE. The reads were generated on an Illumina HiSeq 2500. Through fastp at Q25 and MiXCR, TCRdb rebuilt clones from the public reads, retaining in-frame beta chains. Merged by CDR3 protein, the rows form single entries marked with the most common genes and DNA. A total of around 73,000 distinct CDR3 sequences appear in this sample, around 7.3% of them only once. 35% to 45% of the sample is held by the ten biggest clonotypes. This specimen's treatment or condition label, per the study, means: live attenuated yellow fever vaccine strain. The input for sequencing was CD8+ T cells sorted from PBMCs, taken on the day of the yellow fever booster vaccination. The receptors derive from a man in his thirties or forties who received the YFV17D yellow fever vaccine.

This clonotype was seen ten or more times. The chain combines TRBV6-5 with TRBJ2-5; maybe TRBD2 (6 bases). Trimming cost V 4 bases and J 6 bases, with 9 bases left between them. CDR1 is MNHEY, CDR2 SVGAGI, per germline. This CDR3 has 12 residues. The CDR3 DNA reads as TGTGCCAGCAGTTCCCGGGGGAAGACCCAGTACTTC. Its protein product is CASSSRGKTQYF.

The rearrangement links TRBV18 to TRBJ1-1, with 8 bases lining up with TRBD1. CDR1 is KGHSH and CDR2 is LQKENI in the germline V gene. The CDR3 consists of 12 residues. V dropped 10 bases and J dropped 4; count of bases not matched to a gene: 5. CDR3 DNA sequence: TGTGCCATCTCCGACAGGGGCACTGAAGCTTTCTTT. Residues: CAISDRGTEAFF. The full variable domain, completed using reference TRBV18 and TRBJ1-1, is NAGVMQNPRHLVRRRGQEARLRCSPMKGHSHVYWYRQLPEEGLKFMVYLQKENIIDESGMPKERFSAEFPKEGPSILRIQQVVRGDSAAYFCAISDRGTEAFFGQGTRLTVV.

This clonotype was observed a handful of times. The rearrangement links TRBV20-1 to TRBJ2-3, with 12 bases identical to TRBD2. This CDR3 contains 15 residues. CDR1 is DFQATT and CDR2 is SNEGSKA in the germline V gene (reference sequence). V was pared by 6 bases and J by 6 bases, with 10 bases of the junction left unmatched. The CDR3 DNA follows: TGCAGTGCCATACGACTAGCGGGAGCGTCGGATACGCAGTATTTT. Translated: CSAIRLAGASDTQYF.

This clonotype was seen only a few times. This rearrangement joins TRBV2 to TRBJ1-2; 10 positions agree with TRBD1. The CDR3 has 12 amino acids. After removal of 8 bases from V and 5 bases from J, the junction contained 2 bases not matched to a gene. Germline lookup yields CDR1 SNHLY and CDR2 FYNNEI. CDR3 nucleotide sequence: TGTGCCAGCCCGGGACAGGGGTATGGCTACACCTTC. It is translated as CASPGQGYGYTF.

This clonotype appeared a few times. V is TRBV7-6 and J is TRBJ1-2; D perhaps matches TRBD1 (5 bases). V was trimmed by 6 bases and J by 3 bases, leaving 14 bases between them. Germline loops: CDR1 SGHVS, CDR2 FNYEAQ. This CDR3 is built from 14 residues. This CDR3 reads CASRAQADDYGYTF. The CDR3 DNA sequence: TGTGCCAGCAGAGCACAGGCGGACGACTATGGCTACACCTTC.